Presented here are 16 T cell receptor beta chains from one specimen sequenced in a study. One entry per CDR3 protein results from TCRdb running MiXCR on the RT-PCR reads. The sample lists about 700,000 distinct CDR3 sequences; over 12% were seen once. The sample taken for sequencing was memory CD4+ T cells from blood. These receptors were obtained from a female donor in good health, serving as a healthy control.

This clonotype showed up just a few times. The CDR3 DNA sequence: TGTGCCAGCAGGCCAGGACTAGCGGGGTACACCGGGGAGCTGTTTTTT. This encodes CASRPGLAGYTGELFF. The chain carries TRBV12-3 or TRBV12-4 and TRBJ2-2, with 12 bases that match TRBD2. The CDR3 contains 16 residues. The ends lost 6 bases at V and 3 bases at J; junction bases unmatched: 5.

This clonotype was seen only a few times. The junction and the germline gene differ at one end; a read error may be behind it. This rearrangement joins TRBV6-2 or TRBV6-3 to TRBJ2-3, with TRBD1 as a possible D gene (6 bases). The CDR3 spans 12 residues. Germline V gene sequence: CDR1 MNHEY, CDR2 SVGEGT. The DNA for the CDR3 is TGTGCCAGCAGCCGATCTTACGACAGGACCGATTTT. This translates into CASSRSYDRTDF.

The CDR3 DNA is TGTGCCAGCAGCTTAGCCCTATGGGAAGAGACCCAGTACTTC. This gives the protein CASSLALWEETQYF. The chain links TRBV7-2 to TRBJ2-5; D remains ambiguous. The CDR3 is 14 residues long. Germline CDR1 is SGHTA and CDR2 is FQGNSA. Trimming shortened V by 0 bases and J by 3 bases, and 8 bases separated the two germline ends.

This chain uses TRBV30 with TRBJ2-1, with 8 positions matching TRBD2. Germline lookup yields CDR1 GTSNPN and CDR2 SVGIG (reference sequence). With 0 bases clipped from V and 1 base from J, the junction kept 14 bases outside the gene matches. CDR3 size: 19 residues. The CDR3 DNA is TGTGCCTGGAGTGTACGGAAAGGGACTAGAGTCTCATCCTACAATGAGCAGTTCTTC. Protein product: CAWSVRKGTRVSSYNEQFF. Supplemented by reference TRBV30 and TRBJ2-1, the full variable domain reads SQTIHQWPATLVQPVGSPLSLECTVEGTSNPNLYWYRQAAGRGLQLLFYSVGIGQISSEVPQNLSASRPQDRQFILSSKKLLLSDSGFYLCAWSVRKGTRVSSYNEQFFGPGTRLTVL.

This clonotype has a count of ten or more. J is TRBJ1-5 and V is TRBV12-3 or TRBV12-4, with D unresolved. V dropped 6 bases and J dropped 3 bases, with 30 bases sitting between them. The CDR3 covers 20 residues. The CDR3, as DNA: TGTGCCAGCAGCTCCCAGCGGGGTAGAGAATCCCTAGGTCACAATCAGCCCCAGCATTTT. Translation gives CASSSQRGRESLGHNQPQHF.

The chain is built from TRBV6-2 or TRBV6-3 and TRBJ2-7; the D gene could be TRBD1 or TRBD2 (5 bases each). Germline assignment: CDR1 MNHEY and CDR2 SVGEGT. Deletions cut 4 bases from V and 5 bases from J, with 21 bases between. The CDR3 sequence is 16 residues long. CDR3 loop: CASSFLTVEGTHEQYF. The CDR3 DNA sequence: TGTGCCAGCAGTTTTCTCACGGTCGAAGGGACGCACGAGCAGTACTTC.

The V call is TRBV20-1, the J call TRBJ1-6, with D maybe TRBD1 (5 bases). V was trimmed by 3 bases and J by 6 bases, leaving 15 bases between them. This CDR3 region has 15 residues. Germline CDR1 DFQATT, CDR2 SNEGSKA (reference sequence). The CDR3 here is CSARFGGVGNSPLHF. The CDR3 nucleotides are TGCAGTGCTAGGTTCGGGGGTGTCGGTAATTCACCCCTCCACTTT.

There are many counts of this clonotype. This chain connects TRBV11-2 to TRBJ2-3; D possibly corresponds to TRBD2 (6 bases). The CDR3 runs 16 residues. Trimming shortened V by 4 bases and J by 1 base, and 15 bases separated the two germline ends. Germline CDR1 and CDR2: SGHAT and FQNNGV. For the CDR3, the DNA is TGTGCCAGCAGCTCTAGCCCGTGGGGGGGCACAGATACGCAGTATTTT. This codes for CASSSSPWGGTDTQYF.

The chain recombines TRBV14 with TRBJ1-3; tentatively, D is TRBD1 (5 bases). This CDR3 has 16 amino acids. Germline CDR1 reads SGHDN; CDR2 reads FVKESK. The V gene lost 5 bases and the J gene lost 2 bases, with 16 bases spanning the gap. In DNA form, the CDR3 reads TGTGCCAGCAGCTCTGTAGGGGCTTGGACTGGAAACACCATATATTTT. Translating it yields CASSSVGAWTGNTIYF.

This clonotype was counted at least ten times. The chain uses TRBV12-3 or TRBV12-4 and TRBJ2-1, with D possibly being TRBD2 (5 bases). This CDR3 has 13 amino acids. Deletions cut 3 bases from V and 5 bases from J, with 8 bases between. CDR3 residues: CASSFAGDNEQFF. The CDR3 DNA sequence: TGTGCCAGCAGTTTTGCGGGTGACAATGAGCAGTTCTTC.

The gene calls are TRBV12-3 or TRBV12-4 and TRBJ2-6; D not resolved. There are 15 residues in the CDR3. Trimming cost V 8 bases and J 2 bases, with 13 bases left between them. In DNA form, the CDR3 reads TGTGCCAGCCGCCCCGGCGAAGCTGGGGCCAACGTCCTGACTTTC. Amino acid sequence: CASRPGEAGANVLTF.

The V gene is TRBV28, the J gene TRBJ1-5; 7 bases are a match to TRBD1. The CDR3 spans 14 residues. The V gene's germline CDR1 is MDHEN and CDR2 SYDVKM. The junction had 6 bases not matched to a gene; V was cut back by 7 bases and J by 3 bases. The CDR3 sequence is CASIAGTANQPQHF. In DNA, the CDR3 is TGTGCCAGCATCGCAGGGACAGCCAATCAGCCCCAGCATTTT.

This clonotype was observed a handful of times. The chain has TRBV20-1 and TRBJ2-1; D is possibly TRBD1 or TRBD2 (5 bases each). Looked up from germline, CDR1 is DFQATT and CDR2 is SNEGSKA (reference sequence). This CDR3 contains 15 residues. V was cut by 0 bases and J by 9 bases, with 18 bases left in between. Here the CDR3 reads CSARDKTIGAGEQFF. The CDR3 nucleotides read TGCAGTGCTAGAGATAAGACTATAGGGGCCGGTGAGCAGTTCTTC.

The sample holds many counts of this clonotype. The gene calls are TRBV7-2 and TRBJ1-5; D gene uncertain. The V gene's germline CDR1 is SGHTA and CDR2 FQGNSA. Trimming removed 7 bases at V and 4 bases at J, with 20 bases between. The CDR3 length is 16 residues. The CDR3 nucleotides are TGTGCCAGCACCCTGACCCCGGCGGGAGATAATCAGCCCCAGCATTTT. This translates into CASTLTPAGDNQPQHF.

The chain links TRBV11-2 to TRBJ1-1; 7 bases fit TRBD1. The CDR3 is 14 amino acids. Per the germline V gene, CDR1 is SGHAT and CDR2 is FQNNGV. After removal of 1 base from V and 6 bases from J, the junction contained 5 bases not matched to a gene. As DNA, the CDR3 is TGTGCCAGCAGCTTAGGAAGACAGGGCTCTGAAGCTTTCTTT. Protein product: CASSLGRQGSEAFF. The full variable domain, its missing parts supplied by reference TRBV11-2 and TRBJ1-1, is EAGVAQSPRYKIIEKRQSVAFWCNPISGHATLYWYQQILGQGPKLLIQFQNNGVVDDSQLPKDRFSAERLKGVDSTLKIQPAKLEDSAVYLCASSLGRQGSEAFFGQGTRLTVV.

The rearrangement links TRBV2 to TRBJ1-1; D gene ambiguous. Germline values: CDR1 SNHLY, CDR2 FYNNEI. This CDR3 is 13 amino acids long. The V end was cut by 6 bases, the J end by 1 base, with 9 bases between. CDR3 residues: CASRPEQNTEAFF. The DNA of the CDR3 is TGTGCCAGCAGACCCGAACAGAACACTGAAGCTTTCTTT.